The source of this T cell receptor beta chain is a study of CD8+ T cells in alopecia areata. This sample's treatment: oral pan-JAK inhibitor, 5-10 mg twice daily. RNA was isolated and reverse transcribed to cDNA, the sequencing template. The table came from immunoSEQ multiplex PCR; TCRdb's copy has only in-frame clones and leaves some out. The data hold 150,000 to 200,000 clones, with 40% to 65% observed a single time. The starting material was CD8+ T cells sorted from blood, obtained at week 24, from a patient treated with tofacitinib. The receptor was isolated from a human donor with alopecia areata.

The CDR3 spells CASSPSRQSNTEAFF. The CDR3 nucleotides read TGCGCCAGCAGCCCCTCGCGGCAGTCGAACACTGAAGCTTTCTTT. The V gene is TRBV4-3, the J gene TRBJ1-1; no clear D gene. V lost 4 bases and J lost 1, with 13 bases in between. Germline V gene sequence: CDR1 LGHNA, CDR2 YSLEER. The CDR3 extends over 15 amino acids.